This TCR beta chain stems from a study of blood T cells in healthy people across ages. Whole-study results and caveats: TCR beta diversity was tightly associated with the proportion of naive T cells. Donor CMV status, an unknown factor, possibly confounded changes in expanded clonotypes. Significant beta diversity loss was already apparent by age approximately 37, declining roughly linearly.

Germline lookup yields CDR1 GTSNPN and CDR2 SVGIG (reference sequence). Trimming stripped 3 bases from V and 9 bases from J, with 12 bases between. This CDR3 spans 12 amino acids. For this clonotype: Its specificity is unknown.

PCR was performed a second time for roughly 7 to 12 cycles using a sample-barcoded 5' primer and a J-beta primer mix. Carrying 12 random nucleotides, a template-switch adaptor labeled each individual cDNA molecule. TCRdb ran MiXCR on the 5' RACE reads and lists one entry per CDR3 protein. This table has around 1,700,000 distinct CDR3 sequences, roughly 27% appearing once. The sequence was obtained from a woman in her twenties or thirties in good health. Sequencing was carried out using blood. The V and J genes are TRBV30 and TRBJ2-1; D not certain. This chain's CDR3 is CAWSLGFSEQFF. CDR3 DNA sequence: TGTGCCTGGAGCCTAGGGTTCAGTGAGCAGTTCTTC.